These 23 T cell receptor beta chains came from one sample sequenced in a study of blood T cell repertoires in COVID-19. Method: immunoSEQ multiplex PCR; TCRdb's copy keeps in-frame clones and lacks some. The sample yields 100,000 or so clones, roughly 82% seen once. The sequencing input was peripheral blood. Source of these receptors: a man aged 65 to 79 with active or convalescent COVID-19.

The chain uses TRBV6-5 and TRBJ2-1; a possible D gene is TRBD2 (6 bases). The V and J ends lost 0 bases and 6 bases respectively, with 15 bases between them. Germline V lookup: CDR1 MNHEY, CDR2 SVGAGI. This CDR3 has 16 amino acids. The CDR3 coding sequence is TGTGCCAGCAGTTACTCGAGGAGGAGGGTATCCAATGAGCAGTTCTTC. This encodes CASSYSRRRVSNEQFF.

This chain uses TRBV12-3 or TRBV12-4 with TRBJ2-7; possible D gene TRBD2, 5 bases. The CDR3 is made up of 13 amino acids. The V gene lost 6 bases and the J gene lost 2 bases, with 11 bases spanning the gap. The CDR3 sequence: CASSQTRAYEQYF. The CDR3 DNA reads as TGTGCCAGCAGCCAAACTAGAGCCTACGAGCAGTACTTC.

The CDR3 DNA reads TGCGCCAGCAGCTTGGGCGGGGGGGGCCAAGAGACCCAGTACTTC. Translating gives CASSLGGGGQETQYF. V is TRBV5-1 and J is TRBJ2-5, with 9 bases that match TRBD2. The germline gives CDR1 SGHRS, CDR2 YFSETQ. CDR3 length: 15 residues. J gave up 1 base and V 0 bases, and 1 base lay outside the gene matches.

In its sample, this clone was seen once. As DNA, the CDR3 is TGCAGCGTTGATCCGGGTTCAACTGAAGCTTTCTTT. Encoded protein: CSVDPGSTEAFF. V usage is TRBV29-1 and J usage is TRBJ1-1; no definite D call. The germline V gene has CDR1 SQVTM and CDR2 ANQGSEA. V gave up 3 bases and J gave up 5 bases, with 10 bases separating them. The CDR3 runs to 12 residues.

The V gene is TRBV12-3 or TRBV12-4, the J gene TRBJ1-2, with 7 bases aligning to TRBD1. The length of the CDR3 is 13 residues. V lost 3 bases and J lost 4; bases outside the gene matches: 2. In DNA form, the CDR3 reads TGTGCCAGCAGTTTCAGGGGGGCCTATGGCTACACCTTC. Its protein is CASSFRGAYGYTF.

This sequence joins TRBV5-1 and TRBJ1-1, with a weak D call TRBD1 (5 bases). Trimming took 1 base from V and 0 from J, leaving 19 bases between them. The CDR3 runs to 18 residues. Per germline, CDR1 SGHRS and CDR2 YFSETQ. The DNA for the CDR3 is TGCGCCAGCAGCTTGCCAGGGCGAGACGTTTTTATGAACACTGAAGCTTTCTTT. The encoded protein is CASSLPGRDVFMNTEAFF.

The chain carries TRBV3-1 (or the pseudogene TRBV3-2) and TRBJ1-6; no clear D. V was trimmed by 1 base and J by 6 bases, leaving 7 bases between them. CDR3 length: 14 residues. Germline lookup yields CDR1 LGHDT and CDR2 YNNKEL (reference sequence). CDR3 nucleotides: TGTGCCAGCAGCCAAGTAGTCATTAATTCACCCCTCCACTTT. This gives the protein CASSQVVINSPLHF.

The gene calls are TRBV7-3 and TRBJ2-1; perhaps TRBD1 as D (6 bases). Trimming shortened V by 6 bases and J by 9 bases, and 18 bases separated the two germline ends. Germline CDR1 reads SGHTA; CDR2 reads FQGTGA. The CDR3 contains 14 residues. Here the CDR3 reads CASSRGTGSGEQFF. In DNA, the CDR3 is TGTGCCAGCAGTCGCGGTACAGGGAGTGGTGAGCAGTTCTTC.

This chain links TRBV10-3 with TRBJ1-2, with unresolved D. Trimming took 0 bases from V and 8 from J, leaving 7 bases between them. Germline-derived CDR1 and CDR2 are ENHRY and SYGVKD. CDR3 length equals 12 residues. The CDR3 reads CAISESKRGYTF. The DNA for the CDR3 is TGTGCCATCAGTGAGTCGAAGAGAGGCTACACCTTC.

The CDR3 coding sequence is TGTGCCAGCAGCAAAGTCACGACAGGGGTTATTTATGAGCAGTTCTTC. The encoded protein is CASSKVTTGVIYEQFF. The rearrangement links TRBV21-1 to TRBJ2-1; no DNA check was done on the table's D call, TRBD1. TRBV21-1 is an annotated pseudogene. The CDR3 totals 16 residues.

The chain uses TRBV11-2 and TRBJ2-2; D might be TRBD1 (6 bases). The CDR3 covers 15 residues. V dropped 2 bases and J dropped 2 bases, with 9 bases sitting between them. The V gene's germline CDR1 is SGHAT and CDR2 FQNNGV. The CDR3 is CASSLWGPNTGELFF. The CDR3 nucleotides are TGTGCCAGCAGCTTATGGGGGCCTAACACCGGGGAGCTGTTTTTT.

The chain couples TRBV29-1 to TRBJ1-2; a possible D gene is TRBD1 (6 bases). CDR3 length: 13 residues. V gave up 4 bases and J gave up 8 bases, with 17 bases separating them. Germline values: CDR1 SQVTM, CDR2 ANQGSEA. The CDR3 loop is CSVGRQGPGGYTF. CDR3 DNA sequence: TGCAGCGTTGGAAGGCAGGGGCCAGGGGGCTACACCTTC.

This chain uses TRBV30 with TRBJ1-1; no firm D call. The CDR3 is 13 residues long. The germline V gene encodes CDR1 GTSNPN and CDR2 SVGIG (reference sequence). V shed 0 bases and J shed 0 bases, with 5 bases lying between them. The CDR3 protein is CAWSVRMNTEAFF. CDR3 DNA: TGTGCCTGGAGTGTGAGAATGAACACTGAAGCTTTCTTT.

The chain carries TRBV27 and TRBJ1-6; 8 bases are a match to TRBD1. CDR3 length: 13 residues. Germline V gene data show CDR1 as MNHEY and CDR2 as SMNVEV (reference sequence). V lost 8 bases, J lost 11 bases, and 8 bases stayed unmatched. For the CDR3, the DNA is TGTGCCAGCGGGACAGGCCGATGGGCACCCCTCCACTTT. Its protein product is CASGTGRWAPLHF.

Concerning this clone: The same CDR3 also results from other DNA sequences found in this sample. CDR3 DNA: TGTGCCAGTAGTATCCCTAGCGGGGCAACCTACGAGCAGTACTTC. Protein: CASSIPSGATYEQYF. V is TRBV19 and J is TRBJ2-7; 9 bases line up with TRBD2. Germline V gene lookup returns CDR1 LNHDA and CDR2 SQIVND (reference sequence). The J segment lost 2 bases and the V segment lost 3 bases, leaving 5 bases of the junction unmatched. This CDR3 is 15 amino acids long.

The chain employs TRBV7-2 and TRBJ1-2; 10 bases line up with TRBD1. CDR3 size: 15 residues. The V and J ends lost 6 bases and 3 bases, in that order; junction bases with no gene match: 7. Germline CDR1 SGHTA, CDR2 FQGNSA. In DNA, the CDR3 is TGTGCCAGCAGTCCCGGGACAGGGGCCTACTATGGCTACACCTTC. Its protein is CASSPGTGAYYGYTF.

The rearrangement joins TRBV5-5 to TRBJ2-7, with 8 bases matching TRBD1. Germline V gene data show CDR1 as SGHKS and CDR2 as YYEKEE (reference sequence). Unmatched junction bases numbered 5, after V lost 5 bases and J lost 4 bases. This CDR3 is 13 amino acids long. CDR3 nucleotides: TGTGCCAGCAGTTCAGGGGGCCCGTACGAGCAGTACTTC. Translating gives CASSSGGPYEQYF.

The chain uses TRBV5-4 and TRBJ2-7; 9 bases agree with TRBD1. Trimming cost V 2 bases and J 3 bases; bases outside gene matches: 6. Germline CDR1 is SGHNT and CDR2 is YYREEE (reference sequence). This CDR3 comprises 15 residues. The CDR3 loop reads CASSLGDRAVYEQYF. Here the CDR3 DNA reads TGTGCCAGCAGCTTAGGGGACAGGGCAGTCTACGAGCAGTACTTC.

This chain links TRBV14 with TRBJ2-1; 11 nucleotides line up with TRBD2. J lost 10 bases, V lost 4 bases, and 15 bases had no gene match. From germline, CDR1 is SGHDN and CDR2 FVKESK. CDR3 size: 17 residues. For the CDR3, the DNA is TGTGCCAGCAGCCCCCCGTTGGGATTAGCGGGGGGGCAAGAGCAGTTCTTC. This gives the protein CASSPPLGLAGGQEQFF. Looking up the rest from reference TRBV14 and TRBJ2-1 gives the full variable domain: EAGVTQFPSHSVIEKGQTVTLRCDPISGHDNLYWYRRVMGKEIKFLLHFVKESKQDESGMPNNRFLAERTGGTYSTLKVQPAELEDSGVYFCASSPPLGLAGGQEQFFGPGTRLTVL.

V and J are TRBV11-2 and TRBJ1-1; 8 bases fit TRBD1. Germline assignment: CDR1 SGHAT and CDR2 FQNNGV. The CDR3 is made up of 14 amino acids. V trimming: 1 base; J trimming: 7 bases; junction bases outside the gene matches: 5. CDR3 amino acids: CASSLVPGQGEAFF. The DNA of the CDR3 is TGTGCCAGCAGCTTAGTTCCCGGACAGGGTGAAGCTTTCTTT. Full variable domain (missing parts from reference TRBV11-2 and TRBJ1-1): EAGVAQSPRYKIIEKRQSVAFWCNPISGHATLYWYQQILGQGPKLLIQFQNNGVVDDSQLPKDRFSAERLKGVDSTLKIQPAKLEDSAVYLCASSLVPGQGEAFFGQGTRLTVV.

V is TRBV2 and J is TRBJ2-2; 8 positions agree with TRBD1. V shed 6 bases and J 7 bases; nucleotides not matched to a gene: 10. CDR3 length: 15 amino acids. Germline CDR1 and CDR2: SNHLY and FYNNEI. CDR3 bases: TGTGCCAGCAGCGGCCTTCAGGGGGCAAACGGGGAGCTGTTTTTT. Amino acids: CASSGLQGANGELFF.

The chain has TRBV5-6 and TRBJ2-2, with D perhaps TRBD1 (6 bases). Germline CDR1 is SGHDT and CDR2 is YYEEEE. Trimming took off 5 bases at V and 5 bases at J, with 25 bases between the two ends. The CDR3 covers 18 residues. The CDR3 sequence is CASRYMRGTPIGTGELFF. CDR3 coding DNA: TGTGCCAGCAGATACATGAGGGGGACACCTATTGGGACCGGGGAGCTGTTTTTT.

Comments on this clone: A junction end diverges from the germline sequence, so it may reflect a read error. The CDR3 DNA is TGTGCCAGCGGCTTAGGAGGGACCCAGTACTTC. This gives the protein CASGLGGTQYF. The chain employs TRBV7-9 and TRBJ2-5; D may be TRBD2 (5 bases). CDR1 and CDR2 (germline): SEHNR, FQNEAQ (reference sequence). CDR3 size: 11 residues.